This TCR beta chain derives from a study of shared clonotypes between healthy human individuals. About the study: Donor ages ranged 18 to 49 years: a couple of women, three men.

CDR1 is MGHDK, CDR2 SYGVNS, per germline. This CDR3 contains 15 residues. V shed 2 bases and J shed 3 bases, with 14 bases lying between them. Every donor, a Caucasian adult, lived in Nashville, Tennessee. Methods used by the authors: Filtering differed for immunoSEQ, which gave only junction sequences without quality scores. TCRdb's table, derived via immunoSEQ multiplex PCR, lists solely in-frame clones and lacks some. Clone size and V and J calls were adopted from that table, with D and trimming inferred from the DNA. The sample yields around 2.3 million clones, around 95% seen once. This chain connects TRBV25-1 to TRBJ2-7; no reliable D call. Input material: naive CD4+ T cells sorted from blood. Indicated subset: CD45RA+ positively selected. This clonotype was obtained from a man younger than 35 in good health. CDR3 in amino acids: CASSEGWGTDYEQYF. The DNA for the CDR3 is TGTGCCAGCAGTGAAGGCTGGGGTACAGACTACGAGCAGTACTTC.